A single sample is the source of the 17 T cell receptor beta chains below, sequenced in a study of T cell responses to AZD1222 COVID-19 vaccine. Here immunoSEQ multiplex PCR was the method, and the copy in TCRdb shows in-frame clones only, minus some. The profile covers approximately 160,000 clones, with less than 95% appearing a single time and approximately 1.5% taken by the ten largest. The input for sequencing was peripheral blood, taken on day 0 of AZD1222 vaccination. These receptors all come from an adult in good health.

V is TRBV6-5 and J is TRBJ1-4; 7 bases align to TRBD1. Trimming took 0 bases from V and 8 from J; bases not matched to a gene: 6. Germline CDR1 MNHEY, CDR2 SVGAGI. The CDR3 has 15 amino acids. The CDR3 DNA sequence: TGTGCCAGCAGTTACTCTTTCGCAGGGGGGGAAAAACTGTTTTTT. Amino acid sequence: CASSYSFAGGEKLFF.

This rearrangement joins TRBV18 to TRBJ1-4; D unresolved. The CDR3 is 15 amino acids. Germline CDR1 and CDR2: KGHSH and LQKENI. V was pared by 6 bases and J by 0 bases, with 11 bases between. CDR3 amino acids: CASSATQTTNEKLFF. Here the CDR3 DNA reads TGTGCCAGCTCCGCTACTCAAACAACTAATGAAAAACTGTTTTTT.

The chain has TRBV9 and TRBJ2-1, with 9 bases fitting TRBD2. The CDR3 length is 14 residues. From germline, CDR1 is SGDLS and CDR2 YYNGEE. V gave up 0 bases and J gave up 9 bases; unmatched junction bases: 4. CDR3 nucleotides: TGTGCCAGCAGCGTAGAACTAGCGGGTCTTGAGCAGTTCTTC. Translation: CASSVELAGLEQFF. The whole variable domain, remainder taken from reference TRBV9 and TRBJ2-1, is DSGVTQTPKHLITATGQRVTLRCSPRSGDLSVYWYQQSLDQGLQFLIQYYNGEERAKGNILERFSAQQFPDLHSELNLSSLELGDSALYFCASSVELAGLEQFFGPGTRLTVL.

The rearrangement links TRBV28 to TRBJ1-4; D might be TRBD1 (6 bases). Germline V gene lookup returns CDR1 MDHEN and CDR2 SYDVKM. V lost 2 bases and J lost 6, with 13 bases in between. The CDR3 runs to 15 residues. The CDR3 protein is CASSLAGGLDEKLFF. CDR3 sequence (DNA): TGTGCCAGCAGTTTAGCTGGGGGGCTTGATGAAAAACTGTTTTTT.

The genes are TRBV3-1 (or the pseudogene TRBV3-2) and TRBJ2-4; D is undetermined. The germline CDR1 and CDR2 sequences are LGHDT and YNNKEL (reference sequence). The CDR3 runs 13 residues. The ends were cut back, 5 bases at V and 3 bases at J, with 8 bases in the middle. Here the CDR3 DNA reads TGTGCCAGCAGCGGCGTGGTCAAAAACATTCAGTACTTC. Protein: CASSGVVKNIQYF.

This clone was observed once. The rearrangement links TRBV7-9 to TRBJ1-6; TRBD1 agrees at 7 bases. CDR1 is SEHNR, CDR2 FQNEAQ, per germline (reference sequence). The CDR3 has 14 amino acids. Trimming took 2 bases from V and 10 from J; bases not matched to a gene: 5. The CDR3 DNA reads TGTGCCAGCAGCTTACAGGGGGTTCGGTCACCCCTCCACTTT. Translation: CASSLQGVRSPLHF.

V is TRBV5-5 and J is TRBJ2-4; D may be TRBD1 (5 bases). The CDR3 extends over 15 amino acids. Trimming took 0 bases from V and 7 from J, leaving 14 bases between them. Germline loops: CDR1 SGHKS, CDR2 YYEKEE (reference sequence). CDR3 DNA sequence: TGTGCCAGCAGCTTGGGGACAAGCCCATCCAACATTCAGTACTTC. Translation gives CASSLGTSPSNIQYF.

The V and J genes are TRBV1 and TRBJ1-2; the table calls TRBD1, which could not be checked here. TRBV1 is a pseudogene locus. There are 16 residues in the CDR3. The CDR3 sequence is CTSSHLLQSNNYGYTF. CDR3 nucleotide sequence: TGCACCAGCAGCCACCTCCTCCAGTCCAATAACTATGGCTACACCTTC.

The chain links TRBV24-1 to TRBJ1-5, with TRBD1 matching over 8 bases. The junction had 12 bases not matched to a gene; V was cut back by 7 bases and J by 2 bases. Germline V CDR1 and CDR2: KGHDR, SFDVKD. This CDR3 region has 17 residues. The CDR3 sequence: CATRAPDRGQRNQPQHF. As DNA, the CDR3 is TGTGCCACCAGAGCCCCTGACAGGGGACAACGCAATCAGCCCCAGCATTTT.

The chain combines TRBV19 with TRBJ2-1, with 12 positions matching TRBD2. The germline CDR1 and CDR2 sequences are LNHDA and SQIVND (reference sequence). The ends lost 5 bases at V and 0 bases at J; junction bases unmatched: 2. CDR3 length: 16 amino acids. Here the CDR3 reads CASSLLAGGSYNEQFF. CDR3 sequence (DNA): TGTGCCAGTAGTCTACTAGCGGGGGGCTCCTACAATGAGCAGTTCTTC.

The chain joins TRBV7-8 to TRBJ2-5, with 9 bases matching TRBD2. V dropped 5 bases and J dropped 14; count of bases not matched to a gene: 12. CDR1 and CDR2 (germline): SGHVS, FQNEAQ. The CDR3 is 13 amino acids. The CDR3 sequence is CASSAHESGGLYF. Written as DNA, the CDR3 is TGTGCCAGCAGCGCACATGAGAGCGGGGGGTTATACTTC. The variable domain in full, with the rest retrieved from reference TRBV7-8 and TRBJ2-5, is GAGVSQSPRYKVAKRGQDVALRCDPISGHVSLFWYQQALGQGPEFLTYFQNEAQLDKSGLPSDRFFAERPEGSVSTLKIQRTQQEDSAVYLCASSAHESGGLYFGPGTRLLVL.

This clone was seen once. This chain links TRBV3-1 (or the pseudogene TRBV3-2) with TRBJ2-5, with unresolved D. V was cut by 4 bases and J by 2 bases, with 14 bases left in between. This CDR3 contains 15 residues. Germline V gives CDR1 LGHDT, CDR2 YNNKEL (reference sequence). The CDR3 DNA reads as TGTGCCAGCAGCCTCGACCTAGTCCTTCAAGAGACCCAGTACTTC. Protein: CASSLDLVLQETQYF.

The J gene is TRBJ1-2, the V gene TRBV19, with 7 bases fitting TRBD1. The CDR3 has 13 amino acids. Germline CDR1 reads LNHDA; CDR2 reads SQIVND (reference sequence). V lost 5 bases to trimming and J lost 4 bases; unmatched junction nucleotides: 4. The CDR3 bases are TGTGCCAGTAGTCTCACAGGGGTCTATGGCTACACCTTC. This translates into CASSLTGVYGYTF. Filled out from reference TRBV19 and TRBJ1-2, the complete variable domain reads DGGITQSPKYLFRKEGQNVTLSCEQNLNHDAMYWYRQDPGQGLRLIYYSQIVNDFQKGDIAEGYSVSREKKESFPLTVTSAQKNPTAFYLCASSLTGVYGYTFGSGTRLTVV.

This chain uses TRBV25-1 with TRBJ1-6, with 10 nucleotides matching TRBD1. CDR3 length equals 13 residues. Germline CDR1 reads MGHDK; CDR2 reads SYGVNS. The V segment lost 4 bases and the J segment 9 bases; nucleotides outside the gene matches: 0. CDR3 in DNA: TGTGCCAGCAGTGGGACAGGGGGTTCACCCCTCCACTTT. It encodes CASSGTGGSPLHF.

This clone was counted a single time. V is TRBV5-5 and J is TRBJ2-5, with D unclear. V lost 6 bases and J 1 base, leaving 19 bases between the germline ends. The CDR3 is 16 amino acids. From germline, CDR1 is SGHKS and CDR2 YYEKEE (reference sequence). CDR3: CASIEYRAVIQETQYF. The CDR3 nucleotides are TGTGCCAGCATCGAATATAGGGCCGTAATCCAAGAGACCCAGTACTTC. The full variable domain, completed using reference TRBV5-5 and TRBJ2-5, is DAGVTQSPTHLIKTRGQQVTLRCSPISGHKSVSWYQQVLGQGPQFIFQYYEKEERGRGNFPDRFSARQFPNYSSELNVNALLLGDSALYLCASIEYRAVIQETQYFGPGTRLLVL.

The V gene is TRBV5-1, the J gene TRBJ1-1, with D possibly matching TRBD1 (6 bases). Trimming took 7 bases from V and 5 from J, leaving 12 bases between them. The CDR3 consists of 12 residues. Germline loops: CDR1 SGHRS, CDR2 YFSETQ. This CDR3 reads CASSSGDTEAFF. DNA of the CDR3: TGCGCCAGCTCATCAGGGGATACTGAAGCTTTCTTT.

The CDR3 nucleotides read TGTGCCAGCAGCTTGGCCAATACAGGGGGGTATGGCTACACCTTC. Its translation is CASSLANTGGYGYTF. This chain connects TRBV5-6 to TRBJ1-2, with 8 bases lining up with TRBD1. The CDR3 loop spans 15 amino acids. CDR1 SGHDT and CDR2 YYEEEE come from the germline V gene. J gave up 5 bases and V 0 bases, and 6 bases lay outside the gene matches. The complete variable domain, with remaining parts taken from reference TRBV5-6 and TRBJ1-2, reads DAGVTQSPTHLIKTRGQQVTLRCSPKSGHDTVSWYQQALGQGPQFIFQYYEEEERQRGNFPDRFSGHQFPNYSSELNVNALLLGDSALYLCASSLANTGGYGYTFGSGTRLTVV.